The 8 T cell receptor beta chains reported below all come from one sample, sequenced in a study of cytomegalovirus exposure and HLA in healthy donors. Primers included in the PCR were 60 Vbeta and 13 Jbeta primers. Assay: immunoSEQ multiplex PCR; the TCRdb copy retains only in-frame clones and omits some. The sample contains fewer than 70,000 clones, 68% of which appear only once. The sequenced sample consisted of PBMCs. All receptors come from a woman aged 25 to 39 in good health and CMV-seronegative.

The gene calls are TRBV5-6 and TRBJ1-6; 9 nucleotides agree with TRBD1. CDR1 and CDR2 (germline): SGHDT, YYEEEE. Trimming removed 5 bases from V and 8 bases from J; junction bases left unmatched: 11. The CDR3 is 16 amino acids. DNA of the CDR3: TGTGCCAGCAGATCCGCCGGACAGGGGATGTATTCACCCCTCCACTTT. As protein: CASRSAGQGMYSPLHF. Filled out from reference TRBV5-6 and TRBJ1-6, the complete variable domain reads DAGVTQSPTHLIKTRGQQVTLRCSPKSGHDTVSWYQQALGQGPQFIFQYYEEEERQRGNFPDRFSGHQFPNYSSELNVNALLLGDSALYLCASRSAGQGMYSPLHFGNGTRLTVT.

The CDR3: CASCPGGWYNEQFF. CDR3 coding DNA: TGTGCCTCGTGCCCAGGGGGCTGGTACAATGAGCAGTTCTTC. This rearrangement joins TRBV30 to TRBJ2-1, with 8 bases matching TRBD1. With 7 bases clipped from V and 4 bases from J, the junction kept 9 bases outside the gene matches. The germline gives CDR1 GTSNPN, CDR2 SVGIG (reference sequence). The CDR3 runs to 14 residues.

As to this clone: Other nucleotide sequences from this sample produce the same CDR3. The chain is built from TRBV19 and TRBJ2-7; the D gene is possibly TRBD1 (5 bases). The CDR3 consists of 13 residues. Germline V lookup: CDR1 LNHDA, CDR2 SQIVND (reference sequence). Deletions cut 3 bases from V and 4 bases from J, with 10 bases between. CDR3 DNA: TGTGCCAGTAGTATCCGGCCAGGGTACGAGCAGTACTTC. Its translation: CASSIRPGYEQYF.

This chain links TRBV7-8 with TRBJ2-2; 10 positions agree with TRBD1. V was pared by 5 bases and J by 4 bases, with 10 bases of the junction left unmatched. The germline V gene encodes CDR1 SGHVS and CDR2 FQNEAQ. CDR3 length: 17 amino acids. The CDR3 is CASSDAGTGDFTGELFF. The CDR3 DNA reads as TGTGCCAGCAGCGACGCCGGGACAGGGGACTTCACCGGGGAGCTGTTTTTT. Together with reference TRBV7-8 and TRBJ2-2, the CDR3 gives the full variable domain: GAGVSQSPRYKVAKRGQDVALRCDPISGHVSLFWYQQALGQGPEFLTYFQNEAQLDKSGLPSDRFFAERPEGSVSTLKIQRTQQEDSAVYLCASSDAGTGDFTGELFFGEGSRLTVL.

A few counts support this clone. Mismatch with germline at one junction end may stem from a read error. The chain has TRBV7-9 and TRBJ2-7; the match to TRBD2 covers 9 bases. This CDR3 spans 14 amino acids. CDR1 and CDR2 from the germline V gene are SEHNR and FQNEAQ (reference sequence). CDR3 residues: CASSLAGPGREQYF. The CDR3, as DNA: TGTGCCAGCAGCCTAGCGGGGCCTGGGAGGGAGCAGTACTTC.

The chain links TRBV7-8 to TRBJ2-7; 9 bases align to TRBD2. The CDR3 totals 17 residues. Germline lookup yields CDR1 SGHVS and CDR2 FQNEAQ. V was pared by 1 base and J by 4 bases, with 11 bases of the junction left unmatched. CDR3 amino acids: CASSLGPSGVTRYEQYF. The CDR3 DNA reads TGTGCCAGCAGCTTAGGTCCTAGCGGGGTTACTAGGTACGAGCAGTACTTC.

The chain's CDR3 is CASSELNRATDTQYF. DNA for the CDR3: TGTGCCAGCAGTGAATTGAACCGAGCCACAGATACGCAGTATTTT. The J gene is TRBJ2-3, the V gene TRBV25-1; no definite D call. V was trimmed by 1 base and J by 2 bases, leaving 10 bases between them. CDR1 is MGHDK, CDR2 SYGVNS, per germline. The length of the CDR3 is 15 residues.

CDR3 DNA sequence: TGTGCCAGCAGTCAACTACCTCTCACCCTCAACTCTGGGGCCAACGTCCTGACTTTC. It translates to CASSQLPLTLNSGANVLTF. The chain combines TRBV5-4 with TRBJ2-6; D is unclear. Trimming shortened V by 5 bases and J by 0 bases, and 21 bases separated the two germline ends. The CDR3 consists of 19 residues. Germline loops: CDR1 SGHNT, CDR2 YYREEE (reference sequence).